These 24 T cell receptor beta chains were all obtained from the same sample, sequenced in a study of shared clonotypes between healthy human individuals. The table came from immunoSEQ multiplex PCR; TCRdb's copy has only in-frame clones and leaves some out. The table shows 450,000 to 500,000 clones, with about 84% occurring only once. Sequencing was done on a sample of PBMCs. These TCRs come from a woman aged 40 to 55 in good health. Some clones in this sample may be carry-over from other donors' samples.

The rearrangement uses TRBV6-4 and TRBJ2-2; D is perhaps TRBD1 (6 bases). V lost 4 bases, J lost 5 bases, and 8 bases lay in between. This CDR3 has 13 amino acids. Per germline, CDR1 MRHNA and CDR2 SNTAGT. CDR3 sequence (DNA): TGTGCCAGCAGTGCCACAGGGACCGGGGAGCTGTTTTTT. Protein: CASSATGTGELFF.

A note on this clone: Since a far larger clone is one base different, this is likely a read error. Other DNA sequences in this sample translate to the same CDR3. The rearrangement uses TRBV27 and TRBJ1-2, with TRBD1 matching 7 bases. The CDR3 consists of 13 residues. Germline-derived CDR1 and CDR2 are MNHEY and SMNVEV (reference sequence). Trimming removed 6 bases from V and 7 bases from J; junction bases left unmatched: 8. The CDR3 loop reads CASSSYRGLGYTF. DNA for the CDR3: TGTGCCAGCAGCTCTTACAGGGGACTTGGCTACACCTTC.

This chain joins TRBV11-3 and TRBJ2-1, with D hard to call. The V gene's germline CDR1 is SGHNT and CDR2 YENEEA. V was clipped by 5 bases and J by 7 bases, with 9 bases between them. The CDR3 runs 12 residues. CDR3 DNA: TGTGCCAGCAGCCCGCCTGGAAATGAGCAGTTCTTC. Protein product: CASSPPGNEQFF.

The CDR3 sequence: CASSLFGASTGELFF. For the CDR3, the DNA is TGTGCCAGCAGCTTATTCGGGGCGTCAACCGGGGAGCTGTTTTTT. The rearrangement joins TRBV7-3 to TRBJ2-2; D might be TRBD1 or TRBD2, each matching 5 bases. Trimming left V 2 bases short and J 5 bases short, with 12 bases between. CDR1 is SGHTA, CDR2 FQGTGA, per germline. The CDR3 loop spans 15 amino acids. Full variable domain (missing parts from reference TRBV7-3 and TRBJ2-2): GAGVSQTPSNKVTEKGKYVELRCDPISGHTALYWYRQSLGQGPEFLIYFQGTGAADDSGLPNDRFFAVRPEGSVSTLKIQRTERGDSAVYLCASSLFGASTGELFFGEGSRLTVL.

Notes on this clone: A read error is likely, as this CDR3 ends without the conserved phenylalanine or tryptophan. The chain has TRBV25-1 and TRBJ2-3, with 11 bases lining up with TRBD2. This CDR3 region has 18 residues. Germline trimming cut 4 bases from V and 1 base from J; bases unmatched to any gene: 10. From germline, CDR1 is MGHDK and CDR2 SYGVNS. The CDR3 DNA reads TGTGCCAGCAGTGTACTAGCGGGAGTGATCTTCGGCACAGATACGCAGTATCTT. Its protein is CASSVLAGVIFGTDTQYL.

Remarks on this clone: A far larger clone is a single base away, which makes a read error likely. The chain employs TRBV5-1 and TRBJ1-4, with 7 bases lining up with TRBD1. Germline CDR1 is SGHRS and CDR2 is YFSETQ. With V trimmed by 4 bases and J by 6 bases, 9 bases remained unmatched. The CDR3 length is 15 residues. CDR3 in DNA: TGCGCCAGCAGCAGTGACAGGGTGCGGGATGAAAAACTGTTTTTT. Residues: CASSSDRVRDEKLFF.

In this sample, this clone turned up once. The gene calls are TRBV7-9 and TRBJ2-1, with 7 bases fitting TRBD2. Germline trimming cut 1 base from V and 10 bases from J; bases unmatched to any gene: 10. Germline V lookup: CDR1 SEHNR, CDR2 FQNEAQ (reference sequence). The CDR3 is 15 residues long. The CDR3 spells CASSLGGEGKREQFF. CDR3 nucleotide sequence: TGTGCCAGCAGCTTAGGTGGGGAGGGAAAACGCGAGCAGTTCTTC.

The chain employs TRBV5-1 and TRBJ2-3; D may be TRBD2 (6 bases). V lost 4 bases to trimming and J lost 5 bases, with 20 bases between them. Germline CDR1 SGHRS, CDR2 YFSETQ. The CDR3 length is 16 residues. The CDR3 DNA reads TGCGCCAGCAGCAATACGGGACTTAATTCCCAAGATACGCAGTATTTT. Its protein is CASSNTGLNSQDTQYF.

This clone was detected only a few times. The chain has TRBV9 and TRBJ1-3; weak D call: TRBD1 (6 bases). V was pared by 0 bases and J by 0 bases, with 13 bases between. The CDR3 has 17 amino acids. Germline CDR1 and CDR2: SGDLS and YYNGEE. The CDR3 loop reads CASSVEGGKLSGNTIYF. The CDR3 DNA reads TGTGCCAGCAGCGTAGAGGGGGGAAAACTCTCTGGAAACACCATATATTTT.

On this clone: Other DNA variants within this sample encode the same CDR3. The gene calls are TRBV28 and TRBJ1-4; D perhaps matches TRBD1 (5 bases). The CDR3 spans 14 residues. The V end lost 8 bases, the J end lost 3 bases, and 13 bases lay between the germline ends. The germline gives CDR1 MDHEN, CDR2 SYDVKM. The CDR3 sequence is CASSTGGPNEKLFF. CDR3 bases: TGTGCCAGCTCCACTGGGGGACCTAATGAAAAACTGTTTTTT.

The CDR3 is CAWRRGPGKDEKLFF. The CDR3 DNA sequence: TGTGCCTGGAGAAGGGGTCCAGGGAAGGACGAAAAACTGTTTTTT. This rearrangement joins TRBV30 to TRBJ1-4; a possible D gene is TRBD1 (5 bases). The CDR3 extends over 15 amino acids. From germline, CDR1 is GTSNPN and CDR2 SVGIG (reference sequence). V lost 3 bases to trimming and J lost 8 bases, with 19 bases between them.

Of note for this clone: This sequence is one base from a far larger clone and is likely a read error. V and J are TRBV7-2 and TRBJ2-7, with 8 bases aligning to TRBD2. The ends lost 5 bases at V and 2 bases at J; junction bases unmatched: 11. CDR3 length equals 16 residues. CDR1 is SGHTA, CDR2 FQGNSA, per germline. DNA of the CDR3: TGTGCCAGCAGCCCCCTGGGGGGCGGGAGGACCTACGAGCAGTACTTC. This gives the protein CASSPLGGGRTYEQYF.

The rearrangement uses TRBV5-3 and TRBJ2-7; no definite D call. TRBV5-3 is an ORF; its function is uncertain. Trimming stripped 2 bases from V and 6 bases from J, with 3 bases between. This CDR3 is 10 amino acids long. CDR3 sequence (DNA): TGTGCCAGAAGCTTCCGCGAGCAGTACTTC. Translated: CARSFREQYF.

Notes on this clone: The likely explanation is a read error, given a far larger clone one base away. This rearrangement joins TRBV6-5 to TRBJ2-7, with 8 bases that match TRBD1. CDR1 and CDR2 from the germline V gene are MNHEY and SVGAGI. This CDR3 has 15 residues. V lost 0 bases and J lost 5; bases outside the gene matches: 6. The CDR3 loop is CASSYSGQGSHEQYF. The CDR3 coding sequence is TGTGCCAGCAGTTACTCCGGACAGGGTTCCCACGAGCAGTACTTC.

The genes are TRBV29-1 and TRBJ1-2; TRBD1 matches 11 bases. Germline assignment: CDR1 SQVTM and CDR2 ANQGSEA. The CDR3 spans 12 residues. V shed 7 bases and J 7 bases; nucleotides not matched to a gene: 5. The CDR3 loop is CSGGQGVAGYTF. CDR3 in DNA: TGCAGCGGGGGACAGGGGGTGGCTGGCTACACCTTC.

The rearrangement links TRBV28 to TRBJ1-1, with D perhaps TRBD1 (5 bases). CDR3 length equals 13 residues. Trimming cost V 6 bases and J 3 bases, with 11 bases left between them. In germline, CDR1 is MDHEN, CDR2 SYDVKM. The CDR3 DNA is TGTGCCAGCAGGGGACCAATCCACACTGAAGCTTTCTTT. Translation: CASRGPIHTEAFF.

This clone was seen more than once but under ten times. V gene TRBV28 combines with J gene TRBJ2-1, with a possible D match to TRBD2 (6 bases). CDR3 length equals 15 residues. Germline V gene data show CDR1 as MDHEN and CDR2 as SYDVKM. The V gene lost 7 bases and the J gene lost 7 bases, with 20 bases spanning the gap. The CDR3 sequence is CASTPNGTPGNEQFF. For the CDR3, the DNA is TGTGCCAGCACCCCGAACGGGACTCCCGGAAATGAGCAGTTCTTC. Supplemented by reference TRBV28 and TRBJ2-1, the full variable domain reads DVKVTQSSRYLVKRTGEKVFLECVQDMDHENMFWYRQDPGLGLRLIYFSYDVKMKEKGDIPEGYSVSREKKERFSLILESASTNQTSMYLCASTPNGTPGNEQFFGPGTRLTVL.

About this clone itself: A far larger clone is just one base off, so this is likely a read error. The rearrangement joins TRBV6-5 to TRBJ1-5; D uncertain. This CDR3 comprises 13 residues. V lost 7 bases and J 1 base, leaving 8 bases between the germline ends. CDR1 is MNHEY, CDR2 SVGAGI, per germline. The CDR3: CASTAISNQPQHF. The CDR3 coding sequence is TGTGCCAGCACCGCCATAAGCAATCAGCCCCAGCATTTT.

The rearrangement uses TRBV28 and TRBJ2-1; 8 bases fit TRBD1. The junction had 6 bases not matched to a gene; V was cut back by 5 bases and J by 0 bases. This CDR3 contains 16 residues. Germline CDR1 is MDHEN and CDR2 is SYDVKM. CDR3 in amino acids: CASSATGTGSYNEQFF. CDR3 in DNA: TGTGCCAGCAGTGCGACCGGGACAGGCTCCTACAATGAGCAGTTCTTC.

J is TRBJ2-3 and V is TRBV5-1; 7 bases are shared with TRBD1. The germline V gene encodes CDR1 SGHRS and CDR2 YFSETQ. V lost 1 base to trimming and J lost 5 bases; unmatched junction nucleotides: 4. The length of the CDR3 is 14 residues. Here the CDR3 reads CASSLRGGRDTQYF. DNA of the CDR3: TGCGCCAGCAGCTTGAGAGGGGGCAGAGATACGCAGTATTTT. The whole variable domain, remainder taken from reference TRBV5-1 and TRBJ2-3, is KAGVTQTPRYLIKTRGQQVTLSCSPISGHRSVSWYQQTPGQGLQFLFEYFSETQRNKGNFPGRFSGRQFSNSRSEMNVSTLELGDSALYLCASSLRGGRDTQYFGPGTRLTVL.

With regard to this clone: In the same sample, other DNA sequences code for this CDR3. The chain uses TRBV5-6 and TRBJ2-1, with a possible D match to TRBD2 (6 bases). The CDR3 consists of 13 residues. Deletions cut 0 bases from V and 6 bases from J, with 7 bases between. Germline loops: CDR1 SGHDT, CDR2 YYEEEE. CDR3 bases: TGTGCCAGCAGCTTGGGTAGCGGCAATGAGCAGTTCTTC. As protein: CASSLGSGNEQFF.

The sample holds many counts of this clone. This sample includes further DNA sequences coding for the same CDR3. V is TRBV5-6 and J is TRBJ1-3, with D tentatively TRBD1 (6 bases). Germline-derived CDR1 and CDR2 are SGHDT and YYEEEE. This CDR3 is 18 amino acids long. The V end was cut by 3 bases, the J end by 0 bases, with 19 bases between. Written as DNA, the CDR3 is TGTGCCAGCAGCTCGAACCGCGGAGGACAGTTCTCTGGAAACACCATATATTTT. This codes for CASSSNRGGQFSGNTIYF.

The chain uses TRBV21-1 and TRBJ1-5. TRBV21-1 is shown as a pseudogene. This CDR3 comprises 15 residues. The CDR3 spells CASSKGGNYNQPQHF. The CDR3 region has the DNA TGTGCCAGCAGCAAAGGGGGAAACTACAATCAGCCCCAGCATTTT.

The chain couples TRBV10-2 to TRBJ2-7, with D maybe TRBD1 (6 bases). Germline CDR1 is WSHSY and CDR2 is SAAADI. With 0 bases removed from V and 4 bases from J, the gap between germline ends came to 16 bases. CDR3 length equals 16 residues. CDR3 sequence: CASSESTGGRAYEQYF. The CDR3 DNA reads as TGCGCCAGCAGTGAGTCGACAGGCGGCAGAGCATACGAGCAGTACTTC.